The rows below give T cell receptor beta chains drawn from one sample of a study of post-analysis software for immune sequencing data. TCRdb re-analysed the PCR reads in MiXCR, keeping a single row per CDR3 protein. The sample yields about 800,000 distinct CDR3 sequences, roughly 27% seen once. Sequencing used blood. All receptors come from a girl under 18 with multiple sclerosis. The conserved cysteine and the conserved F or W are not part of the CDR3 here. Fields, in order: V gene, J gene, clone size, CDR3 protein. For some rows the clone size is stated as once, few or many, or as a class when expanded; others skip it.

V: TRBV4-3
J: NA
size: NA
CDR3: ASSRDSGVSYNEQY

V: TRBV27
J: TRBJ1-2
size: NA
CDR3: ASSLKGVEGYT

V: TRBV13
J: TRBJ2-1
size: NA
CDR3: ASSVYQGLAGVSTRRGEQF

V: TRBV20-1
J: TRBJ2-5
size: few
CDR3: SARVAVVEQY

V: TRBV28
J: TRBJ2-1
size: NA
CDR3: ASTPGQGQF

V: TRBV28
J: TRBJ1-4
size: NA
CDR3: ASSSGGSNEKLF

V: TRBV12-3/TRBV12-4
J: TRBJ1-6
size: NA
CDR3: ASSFGSSPPH

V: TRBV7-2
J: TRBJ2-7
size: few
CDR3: ASSLEGLALLSYEQY

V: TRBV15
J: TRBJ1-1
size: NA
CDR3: ATSRTGLNTEAF

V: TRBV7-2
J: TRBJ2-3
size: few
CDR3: ASSLSLVGDTQY

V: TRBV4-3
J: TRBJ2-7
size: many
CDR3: ASSGGTGDEQY

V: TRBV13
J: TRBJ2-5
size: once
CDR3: ASSRGGTLAGVKETQY

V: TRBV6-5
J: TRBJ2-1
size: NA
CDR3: ASTHTTGFAVF

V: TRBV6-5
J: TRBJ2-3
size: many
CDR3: ASSRVGDTQY

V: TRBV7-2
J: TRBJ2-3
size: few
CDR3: ASSPQDQDTQY

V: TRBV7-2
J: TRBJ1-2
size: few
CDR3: ASSSDRRFNYGYT

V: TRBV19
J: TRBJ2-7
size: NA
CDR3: ASSIQADSGYEQY

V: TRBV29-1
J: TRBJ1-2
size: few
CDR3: SVEGVGQGGRGGYT

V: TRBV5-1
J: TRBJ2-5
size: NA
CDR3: ASSLGTGVRETQY

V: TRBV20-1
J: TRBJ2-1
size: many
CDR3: SALSGERQF

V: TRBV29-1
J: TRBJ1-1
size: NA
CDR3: SVEVGAKGEAF

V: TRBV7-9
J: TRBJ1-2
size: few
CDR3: ASSLDNNYGYT

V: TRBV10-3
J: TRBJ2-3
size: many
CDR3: AISETGLLNTDTQY

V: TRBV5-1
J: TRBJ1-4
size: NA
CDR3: ASSLGYGTGNEKLF

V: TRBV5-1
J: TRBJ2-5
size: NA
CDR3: ASSLEGALQPFQETQY

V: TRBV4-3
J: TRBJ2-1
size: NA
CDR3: ASSQEFITGYNEQF

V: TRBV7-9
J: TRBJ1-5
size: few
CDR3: ASSSGSGSNQPQH

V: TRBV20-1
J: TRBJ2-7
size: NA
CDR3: SARSGTSIYEQY

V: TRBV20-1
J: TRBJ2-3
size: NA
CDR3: SARDPITGSGSRSDTQY

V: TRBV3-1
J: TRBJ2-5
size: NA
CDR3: ASSQDVGQQETQY

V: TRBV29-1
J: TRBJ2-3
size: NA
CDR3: SGHGTSGRGSTDTQY

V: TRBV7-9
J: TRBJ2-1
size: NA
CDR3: ASSSPIAGSVIYNEQF

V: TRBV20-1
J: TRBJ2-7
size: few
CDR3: SAPDRDSVYEQY

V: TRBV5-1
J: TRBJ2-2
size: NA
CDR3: ASSLEGWAGELF

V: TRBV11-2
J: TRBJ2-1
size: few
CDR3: ASSPVLVGQF

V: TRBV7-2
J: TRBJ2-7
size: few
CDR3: ASSPSGDSYEQY

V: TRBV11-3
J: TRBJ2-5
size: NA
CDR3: ASSLSAAGVGETQY

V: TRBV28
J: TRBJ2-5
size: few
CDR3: ATMEVETQY

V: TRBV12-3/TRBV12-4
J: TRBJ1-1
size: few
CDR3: ASSLEQGANTEAF

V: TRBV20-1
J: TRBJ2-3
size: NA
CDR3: SAALAGALLSTDTQY

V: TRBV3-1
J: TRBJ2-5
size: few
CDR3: ASSQLAGDPQETQY

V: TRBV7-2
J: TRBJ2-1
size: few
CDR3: ASSTQFRDCNEQF

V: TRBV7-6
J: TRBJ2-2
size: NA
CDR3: ASSLVRGHTGELF

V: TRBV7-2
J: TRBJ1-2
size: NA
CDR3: ASSLSRPGVGGYT

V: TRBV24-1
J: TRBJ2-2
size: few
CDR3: ATSDFRDAGELF

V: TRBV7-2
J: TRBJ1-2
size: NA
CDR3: ASSAQGYDYT

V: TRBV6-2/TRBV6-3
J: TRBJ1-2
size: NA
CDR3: ASSSRGDWSGYT

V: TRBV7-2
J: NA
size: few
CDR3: ASSLKGRAPSYEQY

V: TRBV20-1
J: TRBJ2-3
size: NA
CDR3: STRSGAALTSTDTQY

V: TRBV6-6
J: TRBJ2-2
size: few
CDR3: ASRLQGRTGELF

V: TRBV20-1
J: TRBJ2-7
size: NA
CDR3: SARRSGRANEQY

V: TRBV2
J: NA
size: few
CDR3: ASSELGSSQREQY

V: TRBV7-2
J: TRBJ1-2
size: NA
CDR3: ASSHGDREWGGYT

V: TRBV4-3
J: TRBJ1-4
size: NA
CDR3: ASSQGLTTNETLF

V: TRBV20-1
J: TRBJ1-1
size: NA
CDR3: SASSEPNTEAF

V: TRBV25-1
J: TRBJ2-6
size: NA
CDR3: ASSAPTGLSGANVLT

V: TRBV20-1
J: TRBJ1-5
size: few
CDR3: SAHSNSNQPQH

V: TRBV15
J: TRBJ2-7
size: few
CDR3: ATSRFGTRAYEQY

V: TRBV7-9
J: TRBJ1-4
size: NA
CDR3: ASSLLGTDEKLF

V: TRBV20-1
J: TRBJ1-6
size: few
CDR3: SARAVVNSPLH